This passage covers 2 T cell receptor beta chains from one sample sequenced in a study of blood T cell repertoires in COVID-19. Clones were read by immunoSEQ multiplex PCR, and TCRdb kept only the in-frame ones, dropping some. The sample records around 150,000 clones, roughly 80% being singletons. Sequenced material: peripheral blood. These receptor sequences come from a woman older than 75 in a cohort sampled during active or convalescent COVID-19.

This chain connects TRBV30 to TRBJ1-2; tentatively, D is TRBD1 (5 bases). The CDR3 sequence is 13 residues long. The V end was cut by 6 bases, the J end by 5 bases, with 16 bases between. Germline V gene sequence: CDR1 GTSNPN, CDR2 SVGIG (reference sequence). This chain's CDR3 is CACSPDSRYGYTF. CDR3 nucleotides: TGTGCCTGTTCCCCCGACAGTCGGTATGGCTACACCTTC. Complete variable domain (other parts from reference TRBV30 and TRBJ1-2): SQTIHQWPATLVQPVGSPLSLECTVEGTSNPNLYWYRQAAGRGLQLLFYSVGIGQISSEVPQNLSASRPQDRQFILSSKKLLLSDSGFYLCACSPDSRYGYTFGSGTRLTVV.

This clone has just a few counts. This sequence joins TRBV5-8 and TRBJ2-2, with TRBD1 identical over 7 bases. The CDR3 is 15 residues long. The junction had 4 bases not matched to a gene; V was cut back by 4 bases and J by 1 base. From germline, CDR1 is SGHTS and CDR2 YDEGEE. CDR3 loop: CASSLGTVNTGELFF. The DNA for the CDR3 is TGTGCCAGCAGCCTGGGGACAGTGAACACCGGGGAGCTGTTTTTT.